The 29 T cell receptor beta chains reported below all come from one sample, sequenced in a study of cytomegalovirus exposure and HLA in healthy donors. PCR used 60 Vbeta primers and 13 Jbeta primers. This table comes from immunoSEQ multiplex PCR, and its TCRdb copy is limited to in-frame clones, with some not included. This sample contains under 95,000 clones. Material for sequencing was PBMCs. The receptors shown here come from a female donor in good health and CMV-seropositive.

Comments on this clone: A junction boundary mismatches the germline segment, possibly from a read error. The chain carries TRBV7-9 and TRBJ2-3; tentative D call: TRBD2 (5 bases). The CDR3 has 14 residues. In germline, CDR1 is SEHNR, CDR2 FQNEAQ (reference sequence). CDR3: CASSWRGSTDKQYF. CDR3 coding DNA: TGTGCCAGCAGCTGGCGTGGGAGCACAGATAAGCAGTATTTT.

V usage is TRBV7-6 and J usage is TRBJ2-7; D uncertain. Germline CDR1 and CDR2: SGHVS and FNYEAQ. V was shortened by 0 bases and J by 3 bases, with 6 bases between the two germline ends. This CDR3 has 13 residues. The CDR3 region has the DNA TGTGCCAGCAGCTTAGCGTCAGACTACGAGCAGTACTTC. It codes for CASSLASDYEQYF.

The CDR3 nucleotides are TGTGCCAGCTCACCCACGGGGGAAGAAACTGAAGCTTTCTTT. Translating it yields CASSPTGEETEAFF. The chain carries TRBV18 and TRBJ1-1, with D possibly TRBD1 on 5 matching bases. V lost 3 bases and J 5 bases, leaving 13 bases between the germline ends. The CDR3 has 14 amino acids. Germline lookup yields CDR1 KGHSH and CDR2 LQKENI.

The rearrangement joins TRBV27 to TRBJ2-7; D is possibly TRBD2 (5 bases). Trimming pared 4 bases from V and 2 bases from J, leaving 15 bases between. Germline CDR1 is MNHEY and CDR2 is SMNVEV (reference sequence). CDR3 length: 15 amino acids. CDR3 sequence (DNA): TGTGCCAGCAGTTCTAGCCACGCCCTTACCTACGAGCAGTACTTC. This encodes CASSSSHALTYEQYF.

CDR3: CASRRQGTNEQFF. In DNA form, the CDR3 reads TGTGCCAGCAGGCGACAGGGCACCAATGAGCAGTTCTTC. The chain combines TRBV2 with TRBJ2-1, with 7 nucleotides matching TRBD1. Germline values: CDR1 SNHLY, CDR2 FYNNEI. The CDR3 loop spans 13 amino acids. The junction had 5 bases not matched to a gene; V was cut back by 6 bases and J by 6 bases. The complete variable domain, with remaining parts taken from reference TRBV2 and TRBJ2-1, reads EPEVTQTPSHQVTQMGQEVILRCVPISNHLYFYWYRQILGQKVEFLVSFYNNEISEKSEIFDDQFSVERPDGSNFTLKIRSTKLEDSAMYFCASRRQGTNEQFFGPGTRLTVL.

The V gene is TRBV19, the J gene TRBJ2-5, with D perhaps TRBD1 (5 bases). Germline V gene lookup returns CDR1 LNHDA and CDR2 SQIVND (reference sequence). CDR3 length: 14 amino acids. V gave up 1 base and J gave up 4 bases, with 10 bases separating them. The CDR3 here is CASSIVVQGETQYF. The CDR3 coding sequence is TGTGCCAGTAGTATAGTGGTTCAGGGAGAGACCCAGTACTTC.

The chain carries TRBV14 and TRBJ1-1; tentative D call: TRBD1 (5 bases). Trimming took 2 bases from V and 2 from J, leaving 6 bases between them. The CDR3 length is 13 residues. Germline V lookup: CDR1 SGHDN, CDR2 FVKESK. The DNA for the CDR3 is TGTGCCAGCAGCCAAAGGGGAAACACTGAAGCTTTCTTT. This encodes CASSQRGNTEAFF.

In nucleotides, the CDR3 is TGTGCCAGCAGCTACGGGACAGGGGGATCCGCAGATACGCAGTATTTT. Translated: CASSYGTGGSADTQYF. The chain uses TRBV11-2 and TRBJ2-3; 11 nucleotides align to TRBD1. Trimming at V came to 4 bases and at J to 4 bases, leaving 7 bases not matched to a gene. The CDR3 is 16 residues long. Germline assignment: CDR1 SGHAT and CDR2 FQNNGV.

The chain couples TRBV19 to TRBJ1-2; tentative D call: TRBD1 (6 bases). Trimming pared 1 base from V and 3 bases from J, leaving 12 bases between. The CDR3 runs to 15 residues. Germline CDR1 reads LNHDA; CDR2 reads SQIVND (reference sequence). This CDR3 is CASSIAQGQYYGYTF. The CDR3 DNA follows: TGTGCCAGTAGTATAGCACAGGGTCAATACTATGGCTACACCTTC.

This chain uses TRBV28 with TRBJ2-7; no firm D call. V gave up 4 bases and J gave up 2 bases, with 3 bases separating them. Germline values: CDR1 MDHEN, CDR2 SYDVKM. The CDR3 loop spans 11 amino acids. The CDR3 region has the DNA TGTGCCAGCAGTTCTCCCTACGAGCAGTACTTC. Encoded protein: CASSSPYEQYF.

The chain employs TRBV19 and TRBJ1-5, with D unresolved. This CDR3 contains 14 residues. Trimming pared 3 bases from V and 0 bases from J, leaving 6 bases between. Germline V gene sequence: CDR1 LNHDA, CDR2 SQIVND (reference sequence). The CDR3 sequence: CASSIGFSNQPQHF. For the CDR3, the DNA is TGTGCCAGTAGTATCGGTTTTAGCAATCAGCCCCAGCATTTT.

This CDR3 is CASSSIPGGAGAYEQYF. CDR3 in DNA: TGCGCCAGCAGCTCGATTCCAGGGGGCGCGGGTGCCTACGAGCAGTACTTC. The J gene is TRBJ2-7, the V gene TRBV5-1; 8 positions agree with TRBD1. J lost 2 bases, V lost 3 bases, and 13 bases had no gene match. The CDR3 contains 17 residues. Germline values: CDR1 SGHRS, CDR2 YFSETQ.

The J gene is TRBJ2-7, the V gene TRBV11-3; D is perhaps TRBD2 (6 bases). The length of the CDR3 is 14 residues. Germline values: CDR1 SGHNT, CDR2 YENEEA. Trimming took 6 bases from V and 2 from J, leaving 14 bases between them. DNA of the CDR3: TGTGCCAGCAGGAGAACGGGGGATCCCTACGAGCAGTACTTC. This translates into CASRRTGDPYEQYF. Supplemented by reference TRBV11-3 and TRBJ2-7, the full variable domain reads EAGVVQSPRYKIIEKKQPVAFWCNPISGHNTLYWYLQNLGQGPELLIRYENEEAVDDSQLPKDRFSAERLKGVDSTLKIQPAELGDSAVYLCASRRTGDPYEQYFGPGTRLTVT.

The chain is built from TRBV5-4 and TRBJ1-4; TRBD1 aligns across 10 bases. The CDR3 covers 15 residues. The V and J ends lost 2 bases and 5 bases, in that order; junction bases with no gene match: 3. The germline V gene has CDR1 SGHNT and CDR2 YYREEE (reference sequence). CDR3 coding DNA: TGTGCCAGCAGCTTTTGGACAGGGGGAAATGAAAAACTGTTTTTT. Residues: CASSFWTGGNEKLFF.

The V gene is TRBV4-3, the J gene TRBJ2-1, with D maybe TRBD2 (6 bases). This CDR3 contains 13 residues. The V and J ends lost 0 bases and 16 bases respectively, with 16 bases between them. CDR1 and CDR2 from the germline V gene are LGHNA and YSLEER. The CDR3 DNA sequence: TGCGCCAGCAGCCAAGATATCATGGCTAGCGCTTTCTTC. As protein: CASSQDIMASAFF.

CDR3 coding DNA: TGCGCCAGCAGTGCAGGCTACAATGAGCAGTTCTTC. Its protein is CASSAGYNEQFF. The V call is TRBV10-1, the J call TRBJ2-1; no definite D call. Germline assignment: CDR1 WNHNN and CDR2 SYGVQD (reference sequence). Trimming took off 4 bases at V and 3 bases at J, with 4 bases between the two ends. The CDR3 extends over 12 amino acids.

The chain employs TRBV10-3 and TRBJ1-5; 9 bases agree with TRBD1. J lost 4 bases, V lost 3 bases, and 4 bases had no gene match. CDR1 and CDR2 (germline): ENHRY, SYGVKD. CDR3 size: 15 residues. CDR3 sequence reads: CAISDPGQGNQPQHF. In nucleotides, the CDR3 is TGTGCCATCAGTGATCCGGGACAGGGTAATCAGCCCCAGCATTTT.

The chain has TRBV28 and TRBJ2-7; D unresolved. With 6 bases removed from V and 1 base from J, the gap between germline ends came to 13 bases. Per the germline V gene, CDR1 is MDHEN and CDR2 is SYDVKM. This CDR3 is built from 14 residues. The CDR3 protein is CASSRYTVSYEQYF. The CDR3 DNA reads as TGTGCCAGCAGCCGCTATACAGTTTCCTACGAGCAGTACTTC.

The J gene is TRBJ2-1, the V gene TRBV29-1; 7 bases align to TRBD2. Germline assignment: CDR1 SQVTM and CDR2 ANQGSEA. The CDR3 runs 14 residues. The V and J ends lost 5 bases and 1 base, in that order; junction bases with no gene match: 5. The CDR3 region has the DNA TGCAGCGTTCGACGGGGGGATTCCTACAATGAGCAGTTCTTC. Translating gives CSVRRGDSYNEQFF.

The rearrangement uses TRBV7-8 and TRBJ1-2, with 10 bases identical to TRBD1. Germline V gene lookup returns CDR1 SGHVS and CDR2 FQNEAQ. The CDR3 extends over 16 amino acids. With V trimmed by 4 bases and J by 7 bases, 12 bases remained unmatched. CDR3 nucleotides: TGTGCCAGCAGCTCGCCGGGACAGGGGCGTATGAGTGGCTACACCTTC. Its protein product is CASSSPGQGRMSGYTF.

CDR3 loop: CASSDVSGGDTQYF. For the CDR3, the DNA is TGCGCCAGCAGCGATGTGTCGGGGGGGGATACGCAGTATTTT. The chain recombines TRBV5-1 with TRBJ2-3; TRBD2 matches 8 bases. V shed 4 bases, J shed 6 bases, and the junction held 7 bases outside the gene matches. Germline CDR1 reads SGHRS; CDR2 reads YFSETQ. CDR3 length: 14 residues. Using reference TRBV5-1 and TRBJ2-3 for the parts outside the CDR3, the full variable domain is KAGVTQTPRYLIKTRGQQVTLSCSPISGHRSVSWYQQTPGQGLQFLFEYFSETQRNKGNFPGRFSGRQFSNSRSEMNVSTLELGDSALYLCASSDVSGGDTQYFGPGTRLTVL.

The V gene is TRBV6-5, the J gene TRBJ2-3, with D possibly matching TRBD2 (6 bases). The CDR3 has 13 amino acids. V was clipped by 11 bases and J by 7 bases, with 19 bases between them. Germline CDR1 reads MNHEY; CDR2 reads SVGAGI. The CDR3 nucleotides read TGTGCCCTCGGGACGGGAGAGGCCCATACGCAGTATTTT. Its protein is CALGTGEAHTQYF.

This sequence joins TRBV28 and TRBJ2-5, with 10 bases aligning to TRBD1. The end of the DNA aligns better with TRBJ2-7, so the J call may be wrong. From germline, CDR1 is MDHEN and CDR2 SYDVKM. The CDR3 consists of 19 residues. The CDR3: CASSFKRQGAERLSYEQYF. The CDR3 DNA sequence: TGTGCCAGCAGTTTTAAGAGACAGGGGGCGGAAAGGCTCTCCTACGAGCAGTACTTC.

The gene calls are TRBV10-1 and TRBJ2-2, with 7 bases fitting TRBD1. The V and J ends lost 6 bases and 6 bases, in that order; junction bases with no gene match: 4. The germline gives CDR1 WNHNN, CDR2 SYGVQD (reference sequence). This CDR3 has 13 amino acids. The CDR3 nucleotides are TGCGCCAGCAGAGGACAGGATCCCGGGGAGCTGTTTTTT. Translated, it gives CASRGQDPGELFF.

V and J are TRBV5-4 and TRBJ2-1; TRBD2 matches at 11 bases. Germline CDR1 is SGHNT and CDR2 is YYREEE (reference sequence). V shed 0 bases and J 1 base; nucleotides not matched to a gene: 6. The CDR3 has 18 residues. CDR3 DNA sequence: TGTGCCAGCAGCTTGGCCAGCACTAGCGGGGGATCCTACAATGAGCAGTTCTTC. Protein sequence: CASSLASTSGGSYNEQFF. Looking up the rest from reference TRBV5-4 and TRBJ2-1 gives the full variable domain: ETGVTQSPTHLIKTRGQQVTLRCSSQSGHNTVSWYQQALGQGPQFIFQYYREEENGRGNFPPRFSGLQFPNYSSELNVNALELDDSALYLCASSLASTSGGSYNEQFFGPGTRLTVL.

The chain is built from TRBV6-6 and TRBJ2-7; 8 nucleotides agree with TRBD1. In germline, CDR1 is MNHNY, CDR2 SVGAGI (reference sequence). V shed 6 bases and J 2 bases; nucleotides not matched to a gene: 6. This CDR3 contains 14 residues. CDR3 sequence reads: CASSLGQGAYEQYF. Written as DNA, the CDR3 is TGTGCCAGCAGCCTAGGACAGGGTGCCTACGAGCAGTACTTC.

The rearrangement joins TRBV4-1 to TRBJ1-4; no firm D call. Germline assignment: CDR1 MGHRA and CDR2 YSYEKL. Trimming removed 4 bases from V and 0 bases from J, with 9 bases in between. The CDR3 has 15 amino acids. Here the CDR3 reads CASSRGIATNEKLFF. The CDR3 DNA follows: TGCGCCAGCAGCCGAGGAATTGCAACTAATGAAAAACTGTTTTTT.

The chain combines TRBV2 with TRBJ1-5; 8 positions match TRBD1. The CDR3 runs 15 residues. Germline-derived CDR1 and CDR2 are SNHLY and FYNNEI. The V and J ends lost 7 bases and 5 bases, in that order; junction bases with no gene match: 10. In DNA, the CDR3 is TGTGCCAGCACCTTAAGACAGGGGCCTGATCAGCCCCAGCATTTT. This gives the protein CASTLRQGPDQPQHF. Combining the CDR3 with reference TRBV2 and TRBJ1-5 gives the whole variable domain EPEVTQTPSHQVTQMGQEVILRCVPISNHLYFYWYRQILGQKVEFLVSFYNNEISEKSEIFDDQFSVERPDGSNFTLKIRSTKLEDSAMYFCASTLRQGPDQPQHFGDGTRLSIL.

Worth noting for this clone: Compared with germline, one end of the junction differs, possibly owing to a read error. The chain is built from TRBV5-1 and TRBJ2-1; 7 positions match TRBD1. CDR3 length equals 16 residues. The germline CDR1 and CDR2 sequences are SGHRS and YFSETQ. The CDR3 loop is CASSPMTGSSDNEQFF. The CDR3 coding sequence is TGCGCCAGCAGCCCGATGACAGGGAGCTCCGACAATGAGCAGTTCTTC.